A selection of T cell receptor beta chains follows, all from one sample in a study of cytomegalovirus exposure and HLA in healthy donors. TCRdb's copy holds only in-frame clones and misses some; the assay was immunoSEQ multiplex PCR. The sample yields under 200,000 clones, almost 80% seen once. Sequencing was done on a sample of PBMCs. Receptors were obtained from a woman aged 45-65 years in good health and CMV-seronegative. Each CDR3 is given with its conserved first and last residue. A D gene is named only where the DNA matches it firmly. The size of a clone is reported for some rows only, either as once, few or many, or as a class for expanded clones.

>.|TRBJ1-2|.|TRBV5-1
TGCGCCAGCAGCTTCTACTCCGGGACACCAAGCTATGGCTACACCTTC
CASSFYSGTPSYGYTF
>once|TRBJ2-7|.|TRBV7-6
TGTGCCAGCAGCTTAGCGACGGACTACCCCTACGAGCAGTACTTC
CASSLATDYPYEQYF
>.|TRBJ2-3|TRBD1|TRBV4-3
TGCGCCAGCAGCCAAGATCGACAGGGGGCAACAGATACGCAGTATTTT
CASSQDRQGATDTQYF
>.|TRBJ2-7|TRBD2|TRBV10-3
TGTGCCATCAGTGAGTCGGGAGGGGTACTCGAGCAGTACTTC
CAISESGGVLEQYF
>.|TRBJ2-2|TRBD1|TRBV9
TGTGCCAGCAGCGACTCTCCGACAGGGCTTACCGGGGAGCTGTTTTTT
CASSDSPTGLTGELFF
>.|TRBJ2-4|.|TRBV28
TGTGCCAGTACCGTGGGGGCGGCCAAAAACATTCAGTACTTC
CASTVGAAKNIQYF
>.|TRBJ1-2|.|TRBV27
TGTGCCAGCAGTTTAAAGCCAGCGATGGGTGGCTACACCTTC
CASSLKPAMGGYTF
>.|TRBJ2-6|.|TRBV11-2
TGTGCCAGCAGCTTCCGAATACTTAAGACAGTCTCTGGGGCCAACGTCCTGACTTTC
CASSFRILKTVSGANVLTF
>once|TRBJ2-7|.|TRBV9
TGTGCCAGCAGCCCTGCCGGAGCATGGGAGCAGTACTTC
CASSPAGAWEQYF
>.|TRBJ1-1|TRBD1|TRBV5-6
TGTGCCAGCAGCGGGATCAGTGTTGTGCGGGACAGGGATGACACTGAAGCTTTCTTT
CASSGISVVRDRDDTEAFF
>.|TRBJ2-3|TRBD2|TRBV5-1
TGCGCCAGCAGCTGGGGACTAGCGGGAGCAAGAACAGATACGCAGTATTTT
CASSWGLAGARTDTQYF
>.|TRBJ2-7|TRBD1|TRBV2
TGTGCCAGCAGTCCGGACAGGGGGCGATACGAGCAGTACTTC
CASSPDRGRYEQYF
>.|TRBJ2-3|TRBD1|TRBV19
TGTGCCAGTACCCCACCGGGACAGGGTCAATATACGCAGTATTTT
CASTPPGQGQYTQYF
>once|TRBJ1-2|.|TRBV27
TGTGCCAGCAGTTCGTCTAGTTTTAACTATGGCTACACCTTC
CASSSSSFNYGYTF
>few|TRBJ1-1|TRBD1|TRBV28
TGTGCCAGCAGTTTTCAGGGGGGGAACACTGAAGCTTTCTTT
CASSFQGGNTEAFF
>.|TRBJ1-4|.|TRBV6-6
TGTGCCAGCAGTTCAGGACAGCTTAGGGGGGAAAAACTGTTTTTT
CASSSGQLRGEKLFF
>.|TRBJ2-3|.|TRBV10-3
TGTGCCATCAGTGACTTTTCTCCTGGCGGTCGAGATACGCAGTATTTT
CAISDFSPGGRDTQYF
>.|TRBJ2-5|TRBD2|TRBV5-4
TGTGCCAGCAGCAAGCGGGACCTTACCGAGACCCAGTACTTC
CASSKRDLTETQYF
>.|TRBJ1-1|TRBD1|TRBV15
TGTGCCACCAGCAGGGAATTACAGGGGGTAGGCACTGAAGCTTTCTTT
CATSRELQGVGTEAFF
>.|TRBJ2-7|.|TRBV5-1
TGCGCCAGCAGCCGCATAGAACCGGGACCGACAGGCTACGAGCAGTACTTC
CASSRIEPGPTGYEQYF
>.|TRBJ1-4|.|TRBV7-9
TGTGCCAGCAGCTTATTAGTCAATGAAAAACTGTTTTTT
CASSLLVNEKLFF
>.|TRBJ1-5|TRBD1|TRBV27
TGTGCCAGCAGTTTTGGACAGGGGGCTGAGCCCCAGCATTTT
CASSFGQGAEPQHF
>once|TRBJ2-3|.|TRBV7-9
TGTGCCAGCAGCACTTCAGATACGCAGTATTTT
CASSTSDTQYF
>.|TRBJ2-2|TRBD1|TRBV12-5
TGTGCTAGTGGTTTGGTACAGGGGGCGGCCGGGGAGCTGTTTTTT
CASGLVQGAAGELFF
>.|TRBJ2-7|.|TRBV7-2
TGTGCCAGCAGCCAGACAGGCTACGAGCAGTACTTC
CASSQTGYEQYF
>once|TRBJ1-2|.|TRBV7-9
TGTGCCAGCAGCCCAGACAGTTTCTCTAACTATGGCTACACCTTC
CASSPDSFSNYGYTF
>.|TRBJ2-1|.|TRBV29-1
TGCAGCGTACCCTCCTGGACAGCTCCCTCCTACAATGAGCAGTTCTTC
CSVPSWTAPSYNEQFF
>.|TRBJ2-7|TRBD2|TRBV7-2
TGTGCCAGCGGCGGAGGGGGAGCGGGAGGATCCCACTACGAGCAGTACTTC
CASGGGGAGGSHYEQYF
>.|TRBJ2-3|.|TRBV7-3
TGTGCCAGCAGCTTACGGGGTACCGAGGGAGATACGCAGTATTTT
CASSLRGTEGDTQYF
>.|TRBJ2-4|.|TRBV29-1
TGCAGCGTTGCGGACCGGGGTTTGAGAAACATTCAGTACTTC
CSVADRGLRNIQYF
>.|TRBJ1-1|TRBD1|TRBV28
TGTGCCAGCAGCATAGGACAGGGCGTGGGCGCTTTCTTT
CASSIGQGVGAFF
>.|TRBJ2-7|.|TRBV4-1
TGCGCCAGCAGCCAAGACTCAGTTGCCTACGAGCAGTACTTC
CASSQDSVAYEQYF
>once|TRBJ2-1|.|TRBV11-2
TGTGCCAGCAGCTTAAGGCTAGCGTTGTTCTTC
CASSLRLALFF
>.|TRBJ2-1|.|TRBV4-1
TGCGCCAGCAGCCAATCCCAGGAAACTAGGCAGTTCTTC
CASSQSQETRQFF
>few|TRBJ1-5|TRBD1|TRBV10-3
TGTGCCATCAGTGAGATGGGGGACAGATATCAGCCCCAGCATTTT
CAISEMGDRYQPQHF
>.|TRBJ1-4|TRBD1|TRBV6-6
TGTGCCAGCAACCCTACGGGACAGGGTGGTGAAAAACCGTTTTTT
CASNPTGQGGEKPFF
>.|TRBJ1-2|.|TRBV5-1
TGCGCCAGCAGCTCACAGGGAAATGGCTACACCTTC
CASSSQGNGYTF
>.|TRBJ1-1|.|TRBV7-2
TGTGCCAGCCGGCGGGGGAGGAACACTGAAGCTTTCTTT
CASRRGRNTEAFF
>.|TRBJ2-5|TRBD2|TRBV11-2
TGTGCCAGCAGCCCCCCGGGGGGTCTCCAGTACTTC
CASSPPGGLQYF
>.|TRBJ2-3|TRBD1|TRBV14
TGTGCCAGCAGCCGATCGGGACAGGGGAGTTTCACAGATACGCAGTATTTT
CASSRSGQGSFTDTQYF
>once|TRBJ2-7|.|TRBV28
TGTGCCAGCAGTACCACCGGACCCTACAGACAGGCCCCCTACGAGCAGTACTTC
CASSTTGPYRQAPYEQYF
>.|TRBJ2-5|TRBD1|TRBV6-5
TGTGCCAGCAGCAACACCGGGACAGGGAAAGAGACCCAGTACTTC
CASSNTGTGKETQYF
>once|TRBJ2-7|TRBD1|TRBV7-8
TGTGCCAGCAGCTTAGAACTGACAGGGCTCTACGAGCAGTACTTC
CASSLELTGLYEQYF
>.|TRBJ2-7|.|TRBV4-2
TGTGCCAGCAGCCAATCGTCGGGAGAGAACCCCTACGAGCAGTACTTC
CASSQSSGENPYEQYF
>.|TRBJ2-7|TRBD1|TRBV7-9
TGTGCCAGCAGCTTAGGGGGACAGGGGAGGTTTGGGGAGCAGTACTTC
CASSLGGQGRFGEQYF
>.|TRBJ2-1|TRBD1|TRBV10-3
TGTGCCATCAGGGAAGACAGGGGAATTAGCTCCTACAATGAGCAGTTCTTC
CAIREDRGISSYNEQFF
>.|TRBJ1-5|TRBD1|TRBV5-1
TGCGCCAGCAGCTTACAGGGGGCCATCAATCAGCCCCAGCATTTT
CASSLQGAINQPQHF
>.|TRBJ1-6|.|TRBV5-1
TGCGCCAGCAGCCAGGCTCTACAAGGGGATTCACCCCTCCACTTT
CASSQALQGDSPLHF
>.|TRBJ1-5|.|TRBV18
TGTGCCAGCTCACGACTGCAAGCGGGCCAGGGTCAGCCCCAGCATTTT
CASSRLQAGQGQPQHF
>.|TRBJ2-1|.|TRBV7-6
TGTGCCAGCAGCTCCAGGGTCGGTGAGCAGTTCTTC
CASSSRVGEQFF
>.|TRBJ1-2|TRBD1|TRBV9
TGTGCCAGCAGCGCCCAGGGGGGCTATGGCTACACCTTC
CASSAQGGYGYTF